This T cell receptor beta chain comes out of a study of regulatory T cells in long-lasting Graves disease. Library construction for TCR beta used iRepertoire HTBI primers and Arm-PCR of CDR3 regions. Via MiXCR, TCRdb re-called the multiplex PCR reads, giving one row per CDR3 protein. The repertoire includes about 540,000 distinct CDR3 sequences, roughly 14% of them detected once, and roughly a tenth sits in the top ten. Time point denoted: newly diagnosed GD, antithyroid drugs for less than 3 months. Scientists built the TCR library using RNA that was extracted from PBMCs. Many counts were recorded for this clonotype. V shed 6 bases and J 2 bases; nucleotides not matched to a gene: 4. The germline gives CDR1 SEHNR, CDR2 FQNEAQ (reference sequence). The CDR3 sequence is 13 residues long. The data also belong to a second study, concerning T cells in Graves' hyperthyroidism and ophthalmopathy. That investigation notes: Exclusion followed for patients with uncontrolled infection, other autoimmune disease, pregnancy or lactation. An initial round of RT-PCR targeting the TCR CDR3 relied on the HTBI primer set.

This sequence joins TRBV7-9 and TRBJ2-7; 7 nucleotides line up with TRBD1. This material consisted of peripheral blood mononuclear cells (PBMCs), taken at new diagnosis, from a patient treated with antithyroid drugs. The receptor was derived from a man aged 25-40 years with Graves disease. CDR3 sequence: CASRHGTAYEQYF. Written as DNA, the CDR3 is TGTGCCAGCAGGCACGGGACAGCCTACGAGCAGTACTTC.